This T cell receptor (beta chain) derives from a study of blood T cells in healthy people across ages. Findings and limits, study-wide: Older individuals had lower TCR beta diversity per million T cells (the decline was roughly linear). Higher naive T cell percentage went strongly together with higher TCR beta diversity.

Together with a sample-barcoded 5' primer, a J-beta primer mix was included in a second PCR lasting about 7 to 12 cycles. Each CDR3 protein is one row after TCRdb ran MiXCR on the 5' RACE reads. The profile covers about 800,000 distinct CDR3 sequences, with 25% appearing a single time and 3.7% taken by the ten largest. Germline V gene data show CDR1 as KGHSH and CDR2 as LQKENI. CDR3 length: 13 residues. With regard to this clonotype: Its specificity is not known.

The sample also formed part of further work on T cells of mothers and their children. As that report states: Using the M1S primer, the second PCR added sample barcodes along with 2-4 random nucleotides. Versus unrelated pairs, overlap was slightly higher in related mother-child pairs, without reaching significance.

The sequencing input was blood. This sequence joins TRBV18 and TRBJ2-5; unclear D gene. The assigned J gene may be wrong: the sequence end matches TRBJ2-1 better. This sequence was found in a boy younger than 18 in good health. The DNA for the CDR3 is TGTGCCAGCTCACCACCTAGCATCTATGAGCAGTTCTTC. Protein product: CASSPPSIYEQFF.